The 23 T cell receptor beta chains below were found in one sample sequenced in a study of post-analysis software for immune sequencing data. Whole-study findings and limits: Patients carried a few TRBV segments more frequently than controls did, and TRBV5-6, TRBV5-1 and TRBV20-1 were among them.

Unique molecular identifiers were built into the TCR beta cDNA libraries. TCRdb ran MiXCR on the PCR reads and lists one entry per CDR3 protein. Among about 500,000 distinct CDR3 sequences listed, approximately 45% were seen once. What these receptors recognize is not known. The sample comprised blood. The origin of the receptors is a girl between 10 and 17 years old with multiple sclerosis.

This clonotype has at least ten counts. This chain links TRBV10-3 with TRBJ2-7, with 13 bases lining up with TRBD2. The CDR3 is 17 amino acids. Unmatched junction bases numbered 18, after V lost 7 bases and J lost 9 bases. From germline, CDR1 is ENHRY and CDR2 SYGVKD. For the CDR3, the DNA is TGTGCCATCAATGGACTAGCGGGAGCGGCCAAGACCGGCGTGCAGTACTTC. Encoded protein: CAINGLAGAAKTGVQYF.

The chain carries TRBV5-5 and TRBJ2-1, with D maybe TRBD2 (6 bases). The CDR3 has 15 residues. The V gene's germline CDR1 is SGHKS and CDR2 YYEKEE (reference sequence). V was clipped by 4 bases and J by 3 bases, with 14 bases between them. This chain's CDR3 is CASSLGSIFYNEQFF. DNA for the CDR3: TGTGCCAGCAGCCTCGGGAGTATCTTCTACAATGAGCAGTTCTTC.

V and J are TRBV9 and TRBJ2-7; possible D gene TRBD1, 5 bases. The J call may be incorrect, as the DNA end agrees better with TRBJ2-5. The germline CDR1 and CDR2 sequences are SGDLS and YYNGEE. The CDR3 runs 15 residues. The CDR3 here is CASSVDAGQRETQYF. CDR3 in DNA: TGTGCCAGCAGCGTAGATGCAGGGCAGAGAGAGACCCAGTACTTC.

The chain has TRBV20-1 and TRBJ1-6, with 9 bases that match TRBD1. Germline loops: CDR1 DFQATT, CDR2 SNEGSKA (reference sequence). V was pared by 4 bases and J by 9 bases, with 4 bases of the junction left unmatched. The CDR3 covers 13 residues. The CDR3 loop reads CSAIGTGTSPLHF. The CDR3 nucleotides are TGCAGTGCTATCGGGACAGGGACTTCACCCCTCCACTTT.

CDR3 region: CASSQPKTPPGANVLTF. CDR3 nucleotide sequence: TGCGCCAGCAGCCAACCTAAGACACCACCTGGGGCCAACGTCCTGACTTTC. The chain has TRBV4-3 and TRBJ2-6, with D unresolved. The germline V gene has CDR1 LGHNA and CDR2 YSLEER. V shed 2 bases and J shed 2 bases, with 13 bases lying between them. The CDR3 is 17 amino acids.

This chain joins TRBV27 and TRBJ2-3, with D perhaps matching TRBD1 (6 bases). Germline V gives CDR1 MNHEY, CDR2 SMNVEV (reference sequence). Trimming removed 7 bases at V and 8 bases at J, with 22 bases between. This CDR3 contains 15 residues. CDR3 nucleotide sequence: TGTGCCAGCACCCGAGAGGGACGGGACACCGCTACGCAGTATTTT. Encoded protein: CASTREGRDTATQYF.

This clonotype was found a few times. The chain recombines TRBV7-2 with TRBJ2-3; no reliable D call. V lost 3 bases and J lost 2, with 6 bases in between. CDR1 and CDR2 (germline): SGHTA, FQGNSA. The CDR3 loop spans 13 amino acids. The CDR3 sequence: CASSFSTTDTQYF. The CDR3 nucleotides are TGTGCCAGCAGCTTTTCTACCACAGATACGCAGTATTTT.

This clonotype was seen only a few times. The chain combines TRBV10-3 with TRBJ2-5, with 8 bases that match TRBD2. The CDR3 spans 18 residues. V dropped 2 bases and J dropped 0; count of bases not matched to a gene: 11. From germline, CDR1 is ENHRY and CDR2 SYGVKD. CDR3 sequence reads: CAISEGGGGRTYQETQYF. CDR3 nucleotide sequence: TGTGCCATCAGTGAGGGAGGCGGCGGGAGGACTTACCAAGAGACCCAGTACTTC.

This clonotype was seen a handful of times. The chain combines TRBV20-1 with TRBJ1-1; D ambiguous. This CDR3 is 13 amino acids long. Trimming shortened V by 1 base and J by 7 bases, and 13 bases separated the two germline ends. The germline CDR1 and CDR2 sequences are DFQATT and SNEGSKA (reference sequence). CDR3 in amino acids: CSARAPPDREAFF. CDR3 nucleotides: TGCAGTGCTAGAGCTCCTCCGGATCGTGAAGCTTTCTTT.

This chain links TRBV20-1 with TRBJ2-7, with D maybe TRBD1 (6 bases). V lost 2 bases to trimming and J lost 3 bases, with 14 bases between them. Germline V gene lookup returns CDR1 DFQATT and CDR2 SNEGSKA (reference sequence). The CDR3 extends over 14 amino acids. As DNA, the CDR3 is TGCAGTGCTAGAATACCGCAGGGGCTCTACGAGCAGTACTTC. Translated, it gives CSARIPQGLYEQYF.

The V gene is TRBV7-2, the J gene TRBJ2-7; possible D gene TRBD1, 6 bases. This CDR3 region has 14 residues. Per germline, CDR1 SGHTA and CDR2 FQGNSA. Trimming removed 4 bases from V and 2 bases from J, with 12 bases in between. The CDR3 DNA sequence: TGTGCCAGCAGCTCCTTCGGACAGACCTACGAGCAGTACTTC. It translates to CASSSFGQTYEQYF. Based on the CDR3 plus reference TRBV7-2 and TRBJ2-7, the full variable domain is GAGVSQSPSNKVTEKGKDVELRCDPISGHTALYWYRQSLGQGLEFLIYFQGNSAPDKSGLPSDRFSAERTGGSVSTLTIQRTQQEDSAVYLCASSSFGQTYEQYFGPGTRLTVT.

This clonotype turned up a few times. The V gene is TRBV9, the J gene TRBJ1-2, with no clear D. Per germline, CDR1 SGDLS and CDR2 YYNGEE. CDR3 length equals 13 residues. Deletions cut 7 bases from V and 1 base from J, with 11 bases between. The CDR3 DNA reads as TGTGCCAGCGAATCCCCGGATAACTATGGCTACACCTTC. Protein: CASESPDNYGYTF.

This clonotype was detected only a few times. The chain recombines TRBV7-9 with TRBJ2-1; D unclear. Deletions cut 2 bases from V and 5 bases from J, with 10 bases between. The germline V gene has CDR1 SEHNR and CDR2 FQNEAQ (reference sequence). The CDR3 sequence is 14 residues long. CDR3 nucleotides: TGTGCCAGCAGCTTACGGGTTGGGGACAATGAGCAGTTCTTC. It codes for CASSLRVGDNEQFF.

This clonotype has just a few counts. The rearrangement joins TRBV13 to TRBJ2-7; 10 nucleotides agree with TRBD2. The CDR3 runs to 15 residues. Germline V gene lookup returns CDR1 PRHDT and CDR2 FYEKMQ (reference sequence). V lost 1 base to trimming and J lost 6 bases; unmatched junction nucleotides: 6. CDR3 residues: CASSLEGASGSEQYF. CDR3 DNA: TGTGCCAGCAGCTTAGAAGGTGCTAGCGGGAGCGAGCAGTACTTC. Based on the CDR3 plus reference TRBV13 and TRBJ2-7, the full variable domain is AAGVIQSPRHLIKEKRETATLKCYPIPRHDTVYWYQQGPGQDPQFLISFYEKMQSDKGSIPDRFSAQQFSDYHSELNMSSLELGDSALYFCASSLEGASGSEQYFGPGTRLTVT.

The chain recombines TRBV5-1 with TRBJ2-7, with 8 bases lining up with TRBD2. Germline CDR1 and CDR2: SGHRS and YFSETQ. The J segment lost 1 base and the V segment lost 2 bases, leaving 11 bases of the junction unmatched. This CDR3 region has 17 residues. DNA for the CDR3: TGCGCCAGCAGCTTAATTTTTATGAGCGGGAGTTCCTACGAGCAGTACTTC. Protein product: CASSLIFMSGSSYEQYF.

The chain recombines TRBV28 with TRBJ2-5, with D perhaps TRBD1 (6 bases). The J call may be wrong; the DNA end is better matched by TRBJ2-1. The CDR3 spans 14 residues. Per germline, CDR1 MDHEN and CDR2 SYDVKM. The CDR3 spells CASSRLGQKETQFF. The DNA for the CDR3 is TGTGCCAGCAGTAGGCTGGGACAAAAAGAGACCCAGTTCTTC.

The rearrangement uses TRBV4-1 and TRBJ2-1, with TRBD2 matching over 7 bases. Germline V gene sequence: CDR1 MGHRA, CDR2 YSYEKL. The CDR3 totals 18 residues. V was pared by 0 bases and J by 0 bases, with 8 bases of the junction left unmatched. The CDR3 DNA sequence: TGCGCCAGCAGCCAAGAGGGGCTAGCGGTATCCTCCTACAATGAGCAGTTCTTC. Protein: CASSQEGLAVSSYNEQFF.

The chain recombines TRBV10-3 with TRBJ2-1, with D possibly TRBD1 on 6 matching bases. The CDR3 sequence is 16 residues long. The V and J ends lost 6 bases and 0 bases respectively, with 15 bases between them. Germline CDR1 and CDR2: ENHRY and SYGVKD. CDR3 sequence reads: CAISPRTDSSYNEQFF. The DNA of the CDR3 is TGTGCCATCAGCCCTCGGACGGACAGCTCCTACAATGAGCAGTTCTTC.

Only a few counts were recorded for this clonotype. This sequence joins TRBV14 and TRBJ2-7; 12 nucleotides match TRBD2. Losses at the gene ends were 3 bases for V and 3 bases for J; bases not matched to a gene: 3. This CDR3 comprises 15 residues. Germline loops: CDR1 SGHDN, CDR2 FVKESK. DNA for the CDR3: TGTGCCAGCAGCCACGGGACTAGCGGGTACTACGAGCAGTACTTC. Its protein product is CASSHGTSGYYEQYF.

The chain recombines TRBV12-3 or TRBV12-4 with TRBJ2-5; D not resolved. The CDR3 is 12 amino acids. V lost 6 bases and J lost 7, with 12 bases in between. The CDR3 protein is CASSPRWGTQYF. CDR3 DNA: TGTGCCAGCAGCCCGCGGTGGGGGACCCAGTACTTC.

The J gene is TRBJ2-3, the V gene TRBV7-9, with TRBD1 matching over 10 bases. V trimming: 4 bases; J trimming: 2 bases; junction bases outside the gene matches: 3. CDR1 and CDR2 (germline): SEHNR, FQNEAQ (reference sequence). The CDR3 contains 15 residues. CDR3 protein: CASSWGQGFTDTQYF. In DNA form, the CDR3 reads TGTGCCAGCAGCTGGGGACAGGGGTTCACAGATACGCAGTATTTT.

Here the CDR3 reads CSVDRYGRFVEETQYF. CDR3 in DNA: TGCAGCGTTGACCGATATGGGCGGTTTGTAGAGGAGACCCAGTACTTC. This chain joins TRBV29-1 and TRBJ2-5; D ambiguous. Germline V gene lookup returns CDR1 SQVTM and CDR2 ANQGSEA. The V end was cut by 3 bases, the J end by 5 bases, with 22 bases between. The CDR3 sequence is 16 residues long.

This rearrangement joins TRBV9 to TRBJ2-3; no clear D. Trimming left V 5 bases short and J 0 bases short, with 16 bases between. The germline V gene has CDR1 SGDLS and CDR2 YYNGEE. CDR3 length equals 16 residues. The chain's CDR3 is CASSVRDGTSTDTQYF. CDR3 DNA: TGTGCCAGCAGTGTAAGAGACGGTACTAGCACAGATACGCAGTATTTT.